This TCR beta chain is from a study of T cell repertoires in cytomegalovirus infection. Study context: Public TCR beta signatures marked donors with CMV infection and the matching HLA.

Study-level points and caveats: CMV-specific HLA-C-restricted TCR beta clonotypes dominated the ex vivo response. Pooled public TCR beta family frequency picked out CMV carriers with the relevant HLA.

With V trimmed by 6 bases and J by 0 bases, 16 bases remained unmatched. CDR3 size: 17 residues. Germline loops: CDR1 DFQATT, CDR2 SNEGSKA (reference sequence). TCRdb reprocessed the reads via MiXCR and lists one record per CDR3 protein. The sample yields roughly 500,000 distinct CDR3 sequences, 16% seen once. In its sample, this clonotype was seen a few times. The antigen is undetermined. This clonotype was obtained from a human donor in good health (CMV status not recorded). Some clones in this sample may be carry-over from other donors' samples. The sample taken for sequencing was CD8+ T cells from PBMCs. The chain joins TRBV20-1 to TRBJ2-7; 8 bases align to TRBD2. The chain's CDR3 is CSARGVLAGALSYEQYF. CDR3 DNA: TGCAGTGCCCGGGGGGTCCTAGCGGGCGCGCTCTCCTACGAGCAGTACTTC.